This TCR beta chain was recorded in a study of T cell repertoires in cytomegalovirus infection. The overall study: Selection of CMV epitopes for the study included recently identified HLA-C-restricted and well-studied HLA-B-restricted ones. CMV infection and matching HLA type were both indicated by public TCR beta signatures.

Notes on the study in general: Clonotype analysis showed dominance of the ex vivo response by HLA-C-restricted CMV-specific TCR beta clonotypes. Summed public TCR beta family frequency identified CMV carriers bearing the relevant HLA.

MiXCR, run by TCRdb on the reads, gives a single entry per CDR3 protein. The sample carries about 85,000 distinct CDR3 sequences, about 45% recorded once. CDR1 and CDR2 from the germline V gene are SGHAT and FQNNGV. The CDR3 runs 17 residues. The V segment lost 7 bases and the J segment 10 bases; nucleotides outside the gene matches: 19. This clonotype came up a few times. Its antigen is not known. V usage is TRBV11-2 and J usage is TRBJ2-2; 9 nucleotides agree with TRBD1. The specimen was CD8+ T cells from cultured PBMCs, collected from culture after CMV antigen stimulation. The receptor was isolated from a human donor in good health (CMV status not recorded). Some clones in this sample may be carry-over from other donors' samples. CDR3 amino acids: CASTSSGVQGARAELFF. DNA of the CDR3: TGTGCCAGCACTTCTTCGGGTGTACAGGGGGCGCGGGCGGAGCTGTTTTTT.